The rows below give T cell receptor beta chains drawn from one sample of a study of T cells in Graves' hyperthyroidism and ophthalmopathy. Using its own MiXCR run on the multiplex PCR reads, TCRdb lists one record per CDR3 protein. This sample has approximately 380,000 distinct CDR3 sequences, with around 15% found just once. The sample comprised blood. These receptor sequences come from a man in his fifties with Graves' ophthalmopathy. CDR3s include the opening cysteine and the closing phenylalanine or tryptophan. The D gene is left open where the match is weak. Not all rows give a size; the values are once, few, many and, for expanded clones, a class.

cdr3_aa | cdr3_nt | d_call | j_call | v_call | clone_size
CASSSPIHTGMRNQPQHF | TGTGCCAGCAGTTCCCCCATCCATACGGGGATGCGCAATCAGCCCCAGCATTTT | - | TRBJ1-5 | TRBV28 | many
CASSETQGVVQYF | TGTGCCAGCAGTGAAACTCAGGGAGTAGTGCAGTACTTC | - | TRBJ2-7 | TRBV11-2 | few
CASGLPGYEQYF | TGTGCTAGTGGTCTCCCAGGTTACGAGCAGTACTTC | - | TRBJ2-7 | TRBV12-5 | many
CASSESGSNQPQHF | TGTGCCAGCAGTGAATCGGGTAGCAATCAGCCCCAGCATTTT | - | TRBJ1-5 | TRBV6-1 | few
CASTSPLSYNEQFF | TGTGCCAGCACTTCCCCCCTCTCCTACAATGAGCAGTTCTTC | - | TRBJ2-1 | TRBV5-1 | many
CSAPRGTINEQFF | TGCAGTGCCCCACGGGGGACTATCAATGAGCAGTTCTTC | TRBD2 | TRBJ2-1 | TRBV20-1 | many
CASSEVAGGGYEQYF | TGTGCCAGCAGTGAAGTTGCGGGTGGGGGCTACGAGCAGTACTTC | - | TRBJ2-7 | TRBV6-1 | many
CASSDRGLGNTICF | TGTGCCAGCAGCGACAGGGGGCTTGGAAACACCATATGTTTT | TRBD1 | TRBJ1-3 | TRBV6-1 | few
CASSPEVAGRAYEQYF | TGTGCCAGCAGCCCCGAGGTGGCGGGCCGGGCCTACGAGCAGTACTTC | - | TRBJ2-7 | TRBV11-2 | -
CASSHKGLAEEQYF | TGTGCCAGCAGCCACAAGGGACTAGCGGAAGAGCAGTACTTC | TRBD2 | TRBJ2-7 | TRBV5-5 | many
CASSPTPGQGAGLFF | TGTGCCAGCAGCCCCACGCCGGGACAGGGGGCAGGACTGTTTTTT | TRBD1 | TRBJ1-4 | TRBV11-1 | many
CASNDTYTAFTGELFF | TGTGCCAGCAATGACACCTACACCGCGTTCACCGGGGAGCTGTTTTTT | - | TRBJ2-2 | TRBV14 | -
CSAGGQGTEAFF | TGCAGTGCAGGGGGCCAGGGCACTGAAGCTTTCTTT | TRBD1 | TRBJ1-1 | TRBV29-1 | many
CASSLPGSGRINEQFF | TGTGCCAGCAGCCTCCCGGGAAGCGGGAGAATCAATGAGCAGTTCTTC | TRBD2 | TRBJ2-1 | TRBV3-1 | many
CASSEVRGRGSYEQYF | TGTGCCAGCAGTGAAGTTAGGGGCCGCGGTTCCTACGAGCAGTACTTC | - | TRBJ2-7 | TRBV6-1 | few
CASKRNPQGAYGYTF | TGTGCCAGCAAGAGAAATCCACAGGGGGCCTATGGCTACACCTTC | TRBD1 | TRBJ1-2 | TRBV7-2 | -
CASGSRGRRGYTF | TGTGCCAGCGGATCCAGGGGGCGTCGGGGCTACACCTTC | TRBD1 | TRBJ1-2 | TRBV28 | many
CASSRQGAGNQPQHF | TGTGCCAGCAGTCGACAGGGCGCAGGCAATCAGCCCCAGCATTTT | TRBD1 | TRBJ1-5 | TRBV7-9 | few
CASRTDISYEQYF | TGTGCCAGCCGGACCGACATCTCCTACGAGCAGTACTTC | - | TRBJ2-7 | TRBV18 | many
CASRVAGTQGGNEQFF | TGTGCCAGCAGGGTGGCCGGGACACAAGGAGGCAATGAGCAGTTCTTC | - | TRBJ2-1 | TRBV6-1 | many
CASSFGTGYGYTF | TGTGCCAGCAGTTTTGGGACAGGATATGGCTACACCTTC | TRBD1 | TRBJ1-2 | TRBV27 | many
CASSFAGPAYEQYF | TGTGCCAGCAGCTTTGCAGGGCCAGCCTACGAGCAGTACTTC | - | TRBJ2-7 | TRBV7-9 | -
CASSFVRSTGDTQYF | TGTGCCAGCAGCTTTGTGAGGTCCACCGGAGATACGCAGTATTTT | - | TRBJ2-3 | TRBV7-8 | many
CASSYEGLAVSYEQYF | TGTGCCAGCAGTTACGAAGGACTAGCGGTCTCCTACGAGCAGTACTTC | TRBD2 | TRBJ2-7 | TRBV6-5 | few
CASSYDSRTNTGELFF | TGTGCCAGTAGTTACGATAGCCGAACGAACACCGGGGAGCTGTTTTTT | - | TRBJ2-2 | TRBV19 | few
CASNTGDKPYEQYF | TGTGCCAGCAACACCGGGGACAAACCCTACGAGCAGTACTTC | - | TRBJ2-7 | TRBV12-3/TRBV12-4 | -
CASNFEGGEEKLFF | TGTGCCAGCAATTTTGAGGGGGGCGAGGAAAAACTGTTTTTT | - | TRBJ1-4 | TRBV12-3/TRBV12-4 | -
CATISYEQYF | TGTGCCACCATATCCTACGAGCAGTACTTC | - | TRBJ2-7 | TRBV7-3 | many
CASSAGTGGKFSTEAFF | TGTGCCAGCAGTGCCGGGACAGGGGGAAAGTTCAGCACTGAAGCTTTCTTT | TRBD1 | TRBJ1-1 | TRBV6-1 | many
CASSSLGGRVSYEQYF | TGTGCCAGCAGCTCCCTGGGGGGGAGAGTTTCCTACGAGCAGTACTTC | TRBD2 | TRBJ2-7 | TRBV11-2 | many
CASSSFGARANVLTF | TGTGCCAGCAGCTCCTTCGGTGCACGGGCCAACGTCCTGACTTTC | - | TRBJ2-6 | TRBV7-2 | -